This TCR beta chain was observed in a study of cytomegalovirus exposure and HLA in healthy donors. This clone was counted only a few times. Its antigen is unidentified. The study ran its PCR with 60 Vbeta and 13 Jbeta primers. Libraries were prepared by immunoSEQ multiplex PCR; TCRdb keeps only in-frame clonotypes and omits some of them. This sample has around 140,000 clones; approximately 83% occur once, and the top ten carry around 2.4%. General study results and limits: Cytomegalovirus status, reportedly, was diagnosed with high specificity and sensitivity by the classifier. Upon later analysis, TCR association rates were observed to vary by HLA locus, being highest for DRB1 and lowest for HLA-C. The productive fraction for most TCR beta V segments was about 90% or about 30% in an earlier analysis.

Germline loops: CDR1 SEHNR, CDR2 FQNEAQ (reference sequence). This CDR3 contains 14 residues. V shed 5 bases and J 10 bases; nucleotides not matched to a gene: 14. This receptor was obtained from a male donor in good health and CMV-seronegative. The chain has TRBV7-9 and TRBJ2-7; 7 positions match TRBD2. The sample consisted of PBMCs. The CDR3 protein is CASSHLPPRLAQYF. In DNA, the CDR3 is TGTGCCAGCAGCCACCTACCCCCGCGACTAGCTCAGTACTTC.